Sequencing of this T cell receptor beta chain was carried out in a study of control samples from healthy donors and cancer patients. The CDR3 sequence is 14 residues long. With 6 bases clipped from V and 5 bases from J, the junction kept 5 bases outside the gene matches. CDR1 MNHNY and CDR2 SVGAGI come from the germline V gene (reference sequence). Produced via immunoSEQ multiplex PCR; TCRdb's table is partial and in-frame only. The top ten clones hold approximately 1.6% of a sample with approximately 170,000 clones, 91% of them seen once. The genes are TRBV6-6 and TRBJ1-5; TRBD1 agrees at 9 bases. The sample comprised blood. This clonotype was sampled from a woman younger than 45 in good health. The DNA for the CDR3 is TGTGCCAGCAGGCCGGGACAGGGTGATCAGCCCCAGCATTTT. Protein sequence: CASRPGQGDQPQHF.